Sequencing of this T cell receptor beta chain was carried out in a study of T cell responses to AZD1222 COVID-19 vaccine. On the study more broadly: Both about-4-week and about-12-week second-dose recipients were combined. Broader study findings: Among spike-specific TCRs, nearly half reportedly target unmutated variant regions. Most donors were white British and more were female, and clonal diversity was possibly underestimated.

The germline gives CDR1 SGHDT, CDR2 YYEEEE. The CDR3 extends over 14 amino acids. Losses at the gene ends were 3 bases for V and 3 bases for J; bases not matched to a gene: 3. Concerning this clone itself: Its specificity is not known.

Profiled with immunoSEQ multiplex PCR; TCRdb holds only in-frame clones, not every one. This sample has 72,000 or so clones, with about 85% found just once. This chain connects TRBV5-6 to TRBJ2-1, with 7 bases identical to TRBD1. The receptor's source is an adult in good health. Here the sequenced sample was peripheral blood, taken on day 0 of AZD1222 vaccination. The CDR3 sequence: CASSSGTVYNEQFF. CDR3 in DNA: TGTGCCAGCAGCTCCGGGACAGTCTACAATGAGCAGTTCTTC.